This TCR beta chain was sequenced during a study of shared clonotypes between healthy human individuals. Deletions cut 0 bases from V and 1 base from J, with 10 bases between. Germline V gene data show CDR1 as SGHNT and CDR2 as YYREEE (reference sequence). The CDR3 consists of 15 residues. Only in-frame clones appear in the TCRdb table, and some are missing; sequencing was by immunoSEQ multiplex PCR. The repertoire holds about a million clones, 65% to 75% seen once, with approximately 1.5% in the top ten. Sequenced sample: memory CD4+ T cells sorted from blood. Subset given: CD45RA-negative fraction. The chain links TRBV5-4 to TRBJ1-1, with D uncertain. This sequence was found in a man between 18 and 35 years old in good health. The CDR3 loop is CASSLGRGGNTEAFF. DNA of the CDR3: TGTGCCAGCAGCTTGGGTCGCGGTGGGAACACTGAAGCTTTCTTT.